Sequencing of this T cell receptor beta chain was carried out in a study of patients with pleural tuberculosis. TCRdb processed the reads anew with MiXCR; each CDR3 protein has one entry. Of approximately 50,000 distinct CDR3 sequences in the sample, about 7.9% are singletons; the top ten hold about 17%. This clonotype was recorded many times. Germline CDR1 LGHDT, CDR2 YNNKEL (reference sequence). Trimming shortened V by 1 base and J by 4 bases, and 8 bases separated the two germline ends. The CDR3 is made up of 13 amino acids. The rearrangement joins TRBV3-1 to TRBJ2-7, with D perhaps TRBD1 or TRBD2 (5 bases each). This receptor was identified in a human donor with pleural tuberculosis. CDR3 sequence (DNA): TGTGCCAGCAGCCAAGGGGGGAATTACGAGCAGTACGTC. As protein: CASSQGGNYEQYV.